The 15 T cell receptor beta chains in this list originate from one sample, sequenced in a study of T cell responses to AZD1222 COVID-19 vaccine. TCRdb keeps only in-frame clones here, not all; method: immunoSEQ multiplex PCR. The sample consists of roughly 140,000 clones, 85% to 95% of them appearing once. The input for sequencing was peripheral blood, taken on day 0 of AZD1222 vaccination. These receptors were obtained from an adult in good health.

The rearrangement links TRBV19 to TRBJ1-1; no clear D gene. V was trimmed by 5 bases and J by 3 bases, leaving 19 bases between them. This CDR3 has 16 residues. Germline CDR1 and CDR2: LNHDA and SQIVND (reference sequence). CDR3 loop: CASSASGMERDTEAFF. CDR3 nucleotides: TGTGCCAGTAGTGCTAGTGGAATGGAGAGGGACACTGAAGCTTTCTTT. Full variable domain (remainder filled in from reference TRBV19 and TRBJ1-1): DGGITQSPKYLFRKEGQNVTLSCEQNLNHDAMYWYRQDPGQGLRLIYYSQIVNDFQKGDIAEGYSVSREKKESFPLTVTSAQKNPTAFYLCASSASGMERDTEAFFGQGTRLTVV.

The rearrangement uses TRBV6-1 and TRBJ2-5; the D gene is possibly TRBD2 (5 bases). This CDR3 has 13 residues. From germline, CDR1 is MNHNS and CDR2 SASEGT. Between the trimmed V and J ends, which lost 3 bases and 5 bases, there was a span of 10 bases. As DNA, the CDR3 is TGTGCCAGCAGTGATCCCCCGGGGGAGACCCAGTACTTC. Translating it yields CASSDPPGETQYF.

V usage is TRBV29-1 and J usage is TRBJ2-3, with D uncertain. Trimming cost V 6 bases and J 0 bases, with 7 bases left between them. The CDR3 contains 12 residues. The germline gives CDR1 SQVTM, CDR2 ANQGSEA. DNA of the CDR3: TGCAGCGTAGACCTTAGCACAGATACGCAGTATTTT. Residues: CSVDLSTDTQYF.

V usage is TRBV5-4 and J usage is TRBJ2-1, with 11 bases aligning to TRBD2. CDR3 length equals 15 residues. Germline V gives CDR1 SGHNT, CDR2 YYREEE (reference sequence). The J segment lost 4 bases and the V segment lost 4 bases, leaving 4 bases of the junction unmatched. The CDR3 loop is CASSLTSGGYNEQFF. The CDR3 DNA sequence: TGTGCCAGCAGCCTTACTAGCGGGGGTTACAATGAGCAGTTCTTC.

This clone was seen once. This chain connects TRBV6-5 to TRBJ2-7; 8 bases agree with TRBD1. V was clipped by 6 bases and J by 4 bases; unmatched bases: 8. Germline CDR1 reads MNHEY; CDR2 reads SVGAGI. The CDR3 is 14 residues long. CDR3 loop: CASRGQGKKYEQYF. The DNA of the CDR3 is TGTGCCAGCAGAGGACAGGGTAAAAAATACGAGCAGTACTTC.

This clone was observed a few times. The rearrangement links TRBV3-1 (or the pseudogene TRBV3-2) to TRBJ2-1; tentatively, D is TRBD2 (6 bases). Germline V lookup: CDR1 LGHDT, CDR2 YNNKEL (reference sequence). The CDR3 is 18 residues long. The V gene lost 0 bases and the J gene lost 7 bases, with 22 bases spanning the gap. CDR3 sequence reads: CASSQDQVRTTRGNEQFF. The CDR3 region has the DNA TGTGCCAGCAGCCAAGATCAGGTGAGGACTACGCGAGGTAATGAGCAGTTCTTC.

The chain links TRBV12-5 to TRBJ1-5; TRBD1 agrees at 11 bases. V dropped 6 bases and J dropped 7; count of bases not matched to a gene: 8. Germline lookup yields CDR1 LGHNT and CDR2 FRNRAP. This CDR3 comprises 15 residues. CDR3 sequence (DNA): TGTGCTAGTGGCCAAGGACAGGGGGCCCGACAGCCCCAGCATTTT. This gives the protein CASGQGQGARQPQHF. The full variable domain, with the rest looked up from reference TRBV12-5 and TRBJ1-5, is DARVTQTPRHKVTEMGQEVTMRCQPILGHNTVFWYRQTMMQGLELLAYFRNRAPLDDSGMPKDRFSAEMPDATLATLKIQPSEPRDSAVYFCASGQGQGARQPQHFGDGTRLSIL.

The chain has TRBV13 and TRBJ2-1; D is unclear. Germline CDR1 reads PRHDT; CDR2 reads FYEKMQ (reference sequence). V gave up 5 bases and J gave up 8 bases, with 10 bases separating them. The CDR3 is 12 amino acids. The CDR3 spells CASSASVYEQFF. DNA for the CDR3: TGTGCCAGCAGCGCCTCGGTCTATGAGCAGTTCTTC.

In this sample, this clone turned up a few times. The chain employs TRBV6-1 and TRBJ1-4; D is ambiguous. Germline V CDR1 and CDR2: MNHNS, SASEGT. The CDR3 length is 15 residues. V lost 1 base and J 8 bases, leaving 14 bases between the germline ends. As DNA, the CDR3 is TGTGCCAGCAGTGAAGGTCCGGGAGTAAGGGAAAAACTGTTTTTT. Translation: CASSEGPGVREKLFF.

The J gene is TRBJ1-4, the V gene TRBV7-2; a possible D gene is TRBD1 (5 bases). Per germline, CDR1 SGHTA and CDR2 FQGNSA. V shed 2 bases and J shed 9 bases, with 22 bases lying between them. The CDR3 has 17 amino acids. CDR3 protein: CASSLSSSPGPLQKLFF. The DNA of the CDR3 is TGTGCCAGCAGCTTAAGCTCTTCTCCGGGGCCATTGCAAAAACTGTTTTTT.

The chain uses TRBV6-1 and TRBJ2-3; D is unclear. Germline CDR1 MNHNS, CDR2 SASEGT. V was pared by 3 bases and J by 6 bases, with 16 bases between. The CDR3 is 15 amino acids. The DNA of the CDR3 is TGTGCCAGCAGTGAGAACCTGGGTTTCGCGGATACGCAGTATTTT. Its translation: CASSENLGFADTQYF.

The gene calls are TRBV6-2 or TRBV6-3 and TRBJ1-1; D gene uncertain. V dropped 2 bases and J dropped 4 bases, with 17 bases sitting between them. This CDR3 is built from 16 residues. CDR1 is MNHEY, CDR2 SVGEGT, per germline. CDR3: CASSYRLTQRVTEAFF. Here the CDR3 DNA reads TGTGCCAGCAGTTACCGACTGACTCAGAGGGTCACTGAAGCTTTCTTT.

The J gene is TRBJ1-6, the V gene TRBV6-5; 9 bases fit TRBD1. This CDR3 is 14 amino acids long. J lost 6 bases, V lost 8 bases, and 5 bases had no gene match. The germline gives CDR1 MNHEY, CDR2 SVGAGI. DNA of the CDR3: TGTGCCAGCTCGGGGACAGGGAGTAATTCACCCCTCCACTTT. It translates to CASSGTGSNSPLHF.

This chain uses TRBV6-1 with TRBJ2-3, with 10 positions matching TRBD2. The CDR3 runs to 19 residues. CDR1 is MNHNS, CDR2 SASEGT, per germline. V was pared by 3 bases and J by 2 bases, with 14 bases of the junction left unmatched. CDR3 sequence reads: CASSDQLAGASGDTDTQYF. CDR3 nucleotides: TGTGCCAGCAGTGACCAGCTAGCGGGAGCGTCCGGGGACACAGATACGCAGTATTTT.

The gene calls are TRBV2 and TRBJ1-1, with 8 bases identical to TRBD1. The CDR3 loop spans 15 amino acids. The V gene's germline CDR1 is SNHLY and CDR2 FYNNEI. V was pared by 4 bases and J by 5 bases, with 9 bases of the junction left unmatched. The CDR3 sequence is CASSGQTGAGTEAFF. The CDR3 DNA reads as TGTGCCAGCAGTGGACAGACAGGGGCCGGGACTGAAGCTTTCTTT.